These 14 T cell receptor beta chains came from one sample sequenced in a study of cytomegalovirus exposure and HLA in healthy donors. The primer mix had 60 Vbeta and 13 Jbeta primers. Sequenced by immunoSEQ multiplex PCR; TCRdb stores in-frame clones only, minus some. The repertoire holds 150,000 to 200,000 clones, with 78% as singletons. The sample taken for sequencing was PBMCs. Receptors were obtained from a woman aged 50 to 60 in good health and CMV-seropositive.

The V call is TRBV19, the J call TRBJ1-2; 7 nucleotides line up with TRBD1. This CDR3 is built from 15 residues. The V and J ends lost 3 bases and 7 bases, in that order; junction bases with no gene match: 11. Germline V gene data show CDR1 as LNHDA and CDR2 as SQIVND (reference sequence). In DNA, the CDR3 is TGTGCCAGTAGTATCGGAGACAGGGTGATCGCTGGCTACACCTTC. It is translated as CASSIGDRVIAGYTF.

V and J are TRBV5-1 and TRBJ2-7; D not certain. The CDR3 totals 14 residues. Looked up from germline, CDR1 is SGHRS and CDR2 is YFSETQ. Trimming stripped 0 bases from V and 4 bases from J, with 11 bases between. The CDR3 nucleotides are TGCGCCAGCAGCTTGGGGGCAGGTCGGTACGAGCAGTACTTC. This codes for CASSLGAGRYEQYF. Full variable domain (outside the CDR3, taken from reference TRBV5-1 and TRBJ2-7): KAGVTQTPRYLIKTRGQQVTLSCSPISGHRSVSWYQQTPGQGLQFLFEYFSETQRNKGNFPGRFSGRQFSNSRSEMNVSTLELGDSALYLCASSLGAGRYEQYFGPGTRLTVT.

Only a few counts were recorded for this clone. V is TRBV7-6 and J is TRBJ2-5, with D hard to call. Germline V gives CDR1 SGHVS, CDR2 FNYEAQ. The CDR3 length is 14 residues. Trimming took off 0 bases at V and 11 bases at J, with 16 bases between the two ends. The CDR3 coding sequence is TGTGCCAGCAGCTTAGCATCTTTAGGCGGAGAGCAGTACTTC. It yields the protein CASSLASLGGEQYF.

This clone was picked up many times. V gene TRBV7-9 combines with J gene TRBJ1-2, with unresolved D. CDR1 is SEHNR and CDR2 is FQNEAQ in the germline V gene (reference sequence). The ends were cut back, 5 bases at V and 0 bases at J, with 10 bases in the middle. This CDR3 is built from 14 residues. CDR3: CASSTSGANYGYTF. CDR3 coding DNA: TGTGCCAGCAGCACATCCGGGGCTAACTATGGCTACACCTTC. Full variable domain (missing parts from reference TRBV7-9 and TRBJ1-2): DTGVSQNPRHKITKRGQNVTFRCDPISEHNRLYWYRQTLGQGPEFLTYFQNEAQLEKSRLLSDRFSAERPKGSFSTLEIQRTEQGDSAMYLCASSTSGANYGYTFGSGTRLTVV.

The genes are TRBV19 and TRBJ2-7, with 7 bases identical to TRBD2. With V trimmed by 5 bases and J by 7 bases, 11 bases remained unmatched. The CDR3 has 14 residues. The germline CDR1 and CDR2 sequences are LNHDA and SQIVND (reference sequence). As DNA, the CDR3 is TGTGCCAGTAGTCCTAGCGGCCCCCTGTGGGAGCAGTACTTC. This encodes CASSPSGPLWEQYF.

The chain joins TRBV5-1 to TRBJ1-1; D unclear. Germline loops: CDR1 SGHRS, CDR2 YFSETQ. V shed 0 bases and J shed 0 bases, with 9 bases lying between them. The CDR3 covers 15 residues. The CDR3 spells CASSLEGDMNTEAFF. The CDR3 DNA is TGCGCCAGCAGCTTGGAAGGAGATATGAACACTGAAGCTTTCTTT. The variable domain in full, completed from reference TRBV5-1 and TRBJ1-1, reads KAGVTQTPRYLIKTRGQQVTLSCSPISGHRSVSWYQQTPGQGLQFLFEYFSETQRNKGNFPGRFSGRQFSNSRSEMNVSTLELGDSALYLCASSLEGDMNTEAFFGQGTRLTVV.

This chain connects TRBV30 to TRBJ1-1, with 10 nucleotides matching TRBD1. The V gene's germline CDR1 is GTSNPN and CDR2 SVGIG (reference sequence). This CDR3 comprises 14 residues. With V trimmed by 3 bases and J by 1 base, 2 bases remained unmatched. CDR3 DNA sequence: TGTGCCTGGAGGGGGGACAGGGGGAACACTGAAGCTTTCTTT. Translated, it gives CAWRGDRGNTEAFF.

The J gene is TRBJ1-2, the V gene TRBV6-5; possible D gene TRBD1, 6 bases. Trimming pared 10 bases from V and 13 bases from J, leaving 28 bases between. This CDR3 is built from 14 residues. Germline V CDR1 and CDR2: MNHEY, SVGAGI. CDR3 nucleotides: TGTGCCACCAAGCGACGGGCCGGACAGCCTTTATTCACCTTC. Its protein is CATKRRAGQPLFTF.

This chain joins TRBV6-1 and TRBJ2-3; 10 nucleotides agree with TRBD2. This CDR3 comprises 16 residues. The germline CDR1 and CDR2 sequences are MNHNS and SASEGT. V gave up 6 bases and J gave up 0 bases; unmatched junction bases: 6. The DNA of the CDR3 is TGTGCCAGCAGGGAAATAGCGGGGGGTAGCACAGATACGCAGTATTTT. As protein: CASREIAGGSTDTQYF.

J is TRBJ2-7 and V is TRBV7-8; D is ambiguous. The germline V gene has CDR1 SGHVS and CDR2 FQNEAQ. The CDR3 is 14 residues long. V was cut by 2 bases and J by 4 bases, with 12 bases left in between. CDR3 sequence reads: CASSLPLAPYEQYF. In DNA, the CDR3 is TGTGCCAGCAGCTTACCTTTAGCCCCATACGAGCAGTACTTC.

V and J are TRBV6-5 and TRBJ1-3, with 7 positions matching TRBD1. From germline, CDR1 is MNHEY and CDR2 SVGAGI. Trimming removed 4 bases from V and 8 bases from J; junction bases left unmatched: 8. The CDR3 has 14 amino acids. CDR3 loop: CASSSRDRGHTIYF. CDR3 nucleotides: TGTGCCAGCAGTTCCCGGGACAGAGGACACACCATATATTTT.

The chain links TRBV29-1 to TRBJ2-6; TRBD2 might be the D (7 bases). The CDR3 has 19 amino acids. From germline, CDR1 is SQVTM and CDR2 ANQGSEA. V lost 0 bases to trimming and J lost 0 bases, with 18 bases between them. Here the CDR3 DNA reads TGCAGCGTTGAAGATCTAAGTGGGGGAGGGGGCTCTGGGGCCAACGTCCTGACTTTC. Protein sequence: CSVEDLSGGGGSGANVLTF.

This sequence joins TRBV2 and TRBJ1-6, with D uncertain. Trimming left V 4 bases short and J 7 bases short, with 8 bases between. This CDR3 is built from 13 residues. Germline CDR1 reads SNHLY; CDR2 reads FYNNEI. CDR3 nucleotide sequence: TGTGCCAGCAGTGGTGATGGCAATTCACCCCTCCACTTT. This sequence encodes CASSGDGNSPLHF.

V usage is TRBV6-1 and J usage is TRBJ2-1, with a possible D match to TRBD1 (6 bases). There are 12 residues in the CDR3. Germline CDR1 MNHNS, CDR2 SASEGT. V was cut by 3 bases and J by 13 bases, with 13 bases left in between. This CDR3 is CASSETRDIQFF. The DNA of the CDR3 is TGTGCCAGCAGTGAGACACGGGACATCCAGTTCTTC.